Each of the 27 T cell receptor beta chains below was sequenced from the same sample in a study of blood T cell repertoires in COVID-19. Only in-frame clones appear in the TCRdb table, and some are missing; sequencing was by immunoSEQ multiplex PCR. The repertoire holds about 34,000 clones, with about 91% as singletons. The sequencing input was peripheral blood. Receptors originate from an elderly woman with acute or convalescent COVID-19.

V is TRBV3-1 (or the pseudogene TRBV3-2) and J is TRBJ1-1; TRBD1 matches at 11 bases. After removal of 3 bases from V and 4 bases from J, the junction contained 4 bases not matched to a gene. In germline, CDR1 is LGHDT, CDR2 YNNKEL (reference sequence). CDR3 length: 15 amino acids. The CDR3 reads CASSQGQGGGTEAFF. The CDR3 bases are TGTGCCAGCAGCCAGGGACAGGGGGGAGGCACTGAAGCTTTCTTT.

The chain links TRBV4-3 to TRBJ1-2, with D possibly matching TRBD1 (5 bases). The CDR3 consists of 16 residues. The germline CDR1 and CDR2 sequences are LGHNA and YSLEER. Between the trimmed V and J ends, which lost 1 base and 4 bases, there was a span of 16 bases. Here the CDR3 DNA reads TGCGCCAGCAGCCAAGCGCCGGAGGGGCAGAGCTATGGCTACACCTTC. It translates to CASSQAPEGQSYGYTF.

The CDR3 loop is CASSKGQGRGEKLFF. DNA of the CDR3: TGTGCCAGCAGCAAAGGACAGGGACGTGGTGAAAAACTGTTTTTT. The rearrangement joins TRBV7-6 to TRBJ1-4; 8 bases fit TRBD1. Germline V gene sequence: CDR1 SGHVS, CDR2 FNYEAQ. V was clipped by 5 bases and J by 7 bases; unmatched bases: 9. The CDR3 has 15 residues.

The V and J genes are TRBV9 and TRBJ1-1; possible D gene TRBD1, 5 bases. CDR1 is SGDLS and CDR2 is YYNGEE in the germline V gene. This CDR3 has 14 amino acids. The ends were cut back, 4 bases at V and 1 base at J, with 11 bases in the middle. The CDR3 reads CASSITTANTEAFF. The CDR3 nucleotides read TGTGCCAGCAGCATCACGACAGCGAACACTGAAGCTTTCTTT.

V is TRBV5-1 and J is TRBJ1-1; the match to TRBD1 covers 9 bases. This CDR3 is built from 14 residues. V lost 1 base and J lost 6; bases outside the gene matches: 4. Germline V gene sequence: CDR1 SGHRS, CDR2 YFSETQ. The CDR3 loop reads CASSLTTGGPEAFF. CDR3 bases: TGCGCCAGCAGCTTGACGACAGGGGGGCCTGAAGCTTTCTTT.

This sequence joins TRBV5-1 and TRBJ1-1, with 7 bases lining up with TRBD1. The CDR3 is 15 residues long. J lost 3 bases, V lost 3 bases, and 8 bases had no gene match. CDR1 is SGHRS, CDR2 YFSETQ, per germline. The CDR3 DNA sequence: TGCGCCAGCAGCTGGCAAGGGGGCAGAGACACTGAAGCTTTCTTT. The encoded protein is CASSWQGGRDTEAFF.

This chain uses TRBV4-2 with TRBJ2-2, with 9 bases identical to TRBD1. V shed 0 bases, J shed 3 bases, and the junction held 2 bases outside the gene matches. Germline CDR1 LGHNA, CDR2 YNFKEQ. CDR3 length: 16 residues. CDR3 protein: CASSQEGQGYTGELFF. In DNA form, the CDR3 reads TGTGCCAGCAGCCAAGAGGGACAGGGCTACACCGGGGAGCTGTTTTTT.

The chain links TRBV5-4 to TRBJ2-3; D possibly corresponds to TRBD2 (5 bases). This CDR3 is 14 amino acids long. CDR1 is SGHNT and CDR2 is YYREEE in the germline V gene (reference sequence). V lost 3 bases and J 2 bases, leaving 10 bases between the germline ends. CDR3 region: CASSSRGFTDTQYF. CDR3 sequence (DNA): TGTGCCAGCAGCTCGCGCGGGTTCACAGATACGCAGTATTTT.

This chain joins TRBV6-5 and TRBJ2-1; 11 bases are shared with TRBD2. The CDR3 length is 16 residues. The V gene end was trimmed by 0 bases and the J gene end by 8 bases; junction bases not matched to a gene: 6. The germline V gene has CDR1 MNHEY and CDR2 SVGAGI. This chain's CDR3 is CASSYSLAGGQDEQFF. The CDR3, as DNA: TGTGCCAGCAGTTACTCTCTAGCGGGGGGCCAGGATGAGCAGTTCTTC.

The chain recombines TRBV6-5 with TRBJ2-3, with 8 bases aligning to TRBD1. The length of the CDR3 is 15 residues. V shed 4 bases and J 6 bases; nucleotides not matched to a gene: 9. The germline gives CDR1 MNHEY, CDR2 SVGAGI. The CDR3 sequence is CASSFRTGIGDTQYF. DNA of the CDR3: TGTGCCAGCAGTTTCCGGACAGGGATAGGGGATACGCAGTATTTT.

The chain employs TRBV5-1 and TRBJ2-1; D possibly corresponds to TRBD2 (6 bases). Trimming took 0 bases from V and 4 from J, leaving 8 bases between them. The CDR3 is made up of 14 amino acids. CDR1 and CDR2 from the germline V gene are SGHRS and YFSETQ. The CDR3: CASSLAGVYNEQFF. DNA for the CDR3: TGCGCCAGCAGCTTGGCGGGGGTTTACAATGAGCAGTTCTTC.

The chain couples TRBV4-1 to TRBJ2-3; 9 bases map to TRBD2. This CDR3 is 16 amino acids long. V lost 4 bases and J lost 5; bases outside the gene matches: 10. The germline V gene encodes CDR1 MGHRA and CDR2 YSYEKL. The CDR3 sequence: CASSRTPSGTLDTQYF. CDR3 nucleotide sequence: TGCGCCAGCAGCCGGACACCTAGCGGGACTCTAGATACGCAGTATTTT.

The chain links TRBV5-4 to TRBJ1-2; TRBD1 agrees at 8 bases. The CDR3 extends over 13 amino acids. Trimming cost V 7 bases and J 3 bases; bases outside gene matches: 5. The V gene's germline CDR1 is SGHNT and CDR2 YYREEE (reference sequence). CDR3 bases: TGTGCCAGCCAGGACAGGGTCGACTATGGCTACACCTTC. This codes for CASQDRVDYGYTF.

This chain uses TRBV10-3 with TRBJ1-5; D is possibly TRBD1 (5 bases). Germline V gene sequence: CDR1 ENHRY, CDR2 SYGVKD. This CDR3 is built from 14 residues. V lost 2 bases and J lost 6, with 11 bases in between. The CDR3 region is CAISEDSTGQPQHF. DNA of the CDR3: TGTGCCATCAGTGAGGACAGCACGGGTCAGCCCCAGCATTTT.

This chain connects TRBV5-1 to TRBJ2-7, with D maybe TRBD1 (5 bases). V lost 0 bases and J 4 bases, leaving 8 bases between the germline ends. The germline gives CDR1 SGHRS, CDR2 YFSETQ. The CDR3 sequence is 13 residues long. The CDR3 DNA follows: TGCGCCAGCAGCTTGGAGGGGCTGTACGAGCAGTACTTC. Its translation is CASSLEGLYEQYF.

DNA of the CDR3: TGCGCCAGCAGCTTGGACTCCACCTCCGGCAATGAGCAGTTCTTC. This codes for CASSLDSTSGNEQFF. V usage is TRBV5-1 and J usage is TRBJ2-1; D is unclear. There are 15 residues in the CDR3. CDR1 is SGHRS and CDR2 is YFSETQ in the germline V gene. V lost 0 bases, J lost 6 bases, and 13 bases lay in between.

This chain links TRBV19 with TRBJ2-5; 7 nucleotides match TRBD2. Per germline, CDR1 LNHDA and CDR2 SQIVND (reference sequence). V was clipped by 7 bases and J by 2 bases; unmatched bases: 7. The CDR3 covers 14 residues. The CDR3 region has the DNA TGTGCCAGTAAGATGGGCGGGGGACAAGAGACCCAGTACTTC. It specifies CASKMGGGQETQYF.

The table lists this clone with a few counts. J is TRBJ1-3 and V is TRBV15, with a weak D call TRBD1 (5 bases). The CDR3 contains 12 residues. Trimming cost V 8 bases and J 4 bases, with 9 bases left between them. Germline CDR1 and CDR2: LNHNV and YYDKDF (reference sequence). CDR3 loop: CATAGLGNTIYF. For the CDR3, the DNA is TGTGCCACCGCAGGGCTCGGAAACACCATATATTTT.

In its sample, this clone was seen once. The rearrangement joins TRBV11-2 to TRBJ2-1, with 7 bases that match TRBD1. This CDR3 has 16 residues. Germline V CDR1 and CDR2: SGHAT, FQNNGV. J was trimmed by 2 bases and V by 5 bases; bases with no gene match: 9. The CDR3 coding sequence is TGTGCCAGCAGCCGTGCCCGGGACAGAGCCTACAATGAGCAGTTCTTC. This encodes CASSRARDRAYNEQFF.

The genes are TRBV14 and TRBJ1-5; no reliable D call. The V gene's germline CDR1 is SGHDN and CDR2 FVKESK. The CDR3 consists of 20 residues. The V end was cut by 2 bases, the J end by 0 bases, with 23 bases between. In DNA, the CDR3 is TGTGCCAGCAGCCAATTCCGGGTAGGATCTGGTGAGTATAGCAATCAGCCCCAGCATTTT. Protein product: CASSQFRVGSGEYSNQPQHF.

The sample holds a few counts of this clone. CDR3 coding DNA: TGTGCCAGCAAAGACAGGGGGGTTTTCACCGGGGAGCTGTTTTTT. This gives the protein CASKDRGVFTGELFF. This chain joins TRBV6-5 and TRBJ2-2; 9 bases are a match to TRBD1. This CDR3 has 15 amino acids. Germline V CDR1 and CDR2: MNHEY, SVGAGI. V lost 7 bases, J lost 4 bases, and 7 bases stayed unmatched.

The V call is TRBV29-1, the J call TRBJ2-7; 10 bases align to TRBD1. The germline gives CDR1 SQVTM, CDR2 ANQGSEA. The CDR3 length is 12 residues. V was clipped by 6 bases and J by 6 bases; unmatched bases: 5. The CDR3 DNA reads TGCAGCGTAAGGACAGGGGGAGGCGAGCAGTACTTC. Translating gives CSVRTGGGEQYF.

The chain is built from TRBV5-5 and TRBJ2-5; TRBD1 agrees at 8 bases. V was clipped by 5 bases and J by 4 bases; unmatched bases: 10. CDR1 is SGHKS, CDR2 YYEKEE, per germline (reference sequence). The CDR3 is 15 residues long. The CDR3 sequence is CASSSFGTGVETQYF. CDR3 bases: TGTGCCAGCAGTTCATTCGGGACAGGCGTAGAGACCCAGTACTTC.

The V call is TRBV15, the J call TRBJ2-7; TRBD1 matches at 8 bases. The CDR3 covers 14 residues. The germline CDR1 and CDR2 sequences are LNHNV and YYDKDF (reference sequence). The V segment lost 5 bases and the J segment 2 bases; nucleotides outside the gene matches: 5. This chain's CDR3 is CATSYRTGPYEQYF. DNA of the CDR3: TGTGCCACCAGCTACCGGACAGGGCCCTACGAGCAGTACTTC.

The chain is built from TRBV6-5 and TRBJ2-5; 7 nucleotides agree with TRBD2. Trimming cost V 4 bases and J 4 bases; bases outside gene matches: 3. Germline CDR1 reads MNHEY; CDR2 reads SVGAGI. This CDR3 region has 13 residues. CDR3 amino acids: CASSSRTRETQYF. CDR3 nucleotide sequence: TGTGCCAGCAGTTCTCGGACTAGAGAGACCCAGTACTTC.

This rearrangement joins TRBV3-1 (or the pseudogene TRBV3-2) to TRBJ1-2; 7 bases line up with TRBD1. Germline values: CDR1 LGHDT, CDR2 YNNKEL (reference sequence). With 5 bases clipped from V and 3 bases from J, the junction kept 6 bases outside the gene matches. This CDR3 has 14 amino acids. CDR3 sequence reads: CASSRQGEDYGYTF. The DNA for the CDR3 is TGTGCCAGCAGCAGACAGGGAGAGGACTATGGCTACACCTTC.

The chain links TRBV19 to TRBJ2-2; 8 nucleotides align to TRBD1. CDR3 length: 17 residues. The V gene end was trimmed by 6 bases and the J gene end by 0 bases; junction bases not matched to a gene: 9. CDR1 and CDR2 from the germline V gene are LNHDA and SQIVND (reference sequence). The CDR3 loop is CASSIHRDRSNTGELFF. CDR3 bases: TGTGCCAGTAGCATACACCGGGACAGGTCGAACACCGGGGAGCTGTTTTTT.